This T cell receptor (beta chain) derives from a study of cytomegalovirus exposure and HLA in healthy donors. PCR primers comprised 60 Vbeta and 13 Jbeta primers. This table comes from immunoSEQ multiplex PCR, and its TCRdb copy is limited to in-frame clones, with some not included. This sample has 90,000 or so clones, with around 84% found just once. Germline V gene data show CDR1 as SGHTA and CDR2 as FQGNSA. The CDR3 is 15 residues long. The V gene lost 4 bases and the J gene lost 9 bases, with 18 bases spanning the gap. The sequenced sample consisted of PBMCs. The rearrangement uses TRBV7-2 and TRBJ2-2, with D possibly matching TRBD2 (6 bases). The sequence was collected from a woman in her forties in good health and CMV-seronegative. The CDR3 spells CASSSSSGSKRELFF. In DNA form, the CDR3 reads TGTGCCAGCAGCTCCTCGAGCGGGTCGAAGAGGGAGCTGTTTTTT.